This paragraph covers one T cell receptor beta chain sequence. Other DNA sequences in this specimen translate into the identical CDR3. The entry originates in a study of blood T cell repertoires in COVID-19. This CDR3 is built from 14 residues. CDR1 MNHEY and CDR2 SVGAGI come from the germline V gene. V gave up 0 bases and J gave up 5 bases, with 7 bases separating them. Clones were sequenced by immunoSEQ multiplex PCR, and TCRdb holds only the in-frame ones, with some missing. The sample lists approximately 250,000 clones; about nine tenths were seen once. Sample: PBMCs or T cells enriched from blood (not recorded which). The chain joins TRBV6-5 to TRBJ1-4; D gene uncertain. The TCR originated in a woman aged 40 to 50 with acute COVID-19. CDR3 loop: CASSYSYRNEKLFF. The CDR3 DNA is TGTGCCAGCAGTTACTCGTACCGGAATGAAAAACTGTTTTTT.